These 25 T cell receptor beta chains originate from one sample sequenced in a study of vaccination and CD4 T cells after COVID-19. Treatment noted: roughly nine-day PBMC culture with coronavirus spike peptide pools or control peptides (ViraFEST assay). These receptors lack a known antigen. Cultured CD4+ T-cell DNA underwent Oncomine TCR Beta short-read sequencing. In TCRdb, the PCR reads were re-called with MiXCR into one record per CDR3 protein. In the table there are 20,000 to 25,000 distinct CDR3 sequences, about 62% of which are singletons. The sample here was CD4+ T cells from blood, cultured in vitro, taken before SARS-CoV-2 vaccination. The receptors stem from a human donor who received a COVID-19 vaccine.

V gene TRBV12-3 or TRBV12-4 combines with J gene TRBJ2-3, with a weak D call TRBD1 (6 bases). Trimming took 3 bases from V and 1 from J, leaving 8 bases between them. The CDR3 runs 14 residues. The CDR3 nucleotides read TGTGCCAGCAGTTTGCCAGGGGGCACAGATACGCAGTATTTT. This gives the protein CASSLPGGTDTQYF.

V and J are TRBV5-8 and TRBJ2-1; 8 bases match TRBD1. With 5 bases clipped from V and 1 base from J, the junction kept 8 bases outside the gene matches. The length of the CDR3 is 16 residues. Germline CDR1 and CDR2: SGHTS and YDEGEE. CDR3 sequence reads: CASRRTGLGSYNEQFF. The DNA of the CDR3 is TGTGCCAGCAGACGGACAGGGTTAGGGTCCTACAATGAGCAGTTCTTC.

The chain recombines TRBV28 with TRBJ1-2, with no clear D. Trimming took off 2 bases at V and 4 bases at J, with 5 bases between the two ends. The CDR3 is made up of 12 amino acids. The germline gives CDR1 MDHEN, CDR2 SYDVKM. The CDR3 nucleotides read TGTGCCAGCAGTTTACAAACCTATGGCTACACCTTC. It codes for CASSLQTYGYTF.

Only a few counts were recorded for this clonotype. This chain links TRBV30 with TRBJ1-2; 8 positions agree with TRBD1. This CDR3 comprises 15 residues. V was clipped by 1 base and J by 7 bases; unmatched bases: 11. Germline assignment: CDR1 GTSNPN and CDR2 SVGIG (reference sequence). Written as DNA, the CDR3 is TGTGCCTGGAGTGAAATGAGGACAGGGCGCTTTGGCTACACCTTC. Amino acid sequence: CAWSEMRTGRFGYTF. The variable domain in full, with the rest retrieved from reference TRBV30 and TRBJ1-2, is SQTIHQWPATLVQPVGSPLSLECTVEGTSNPNLYWYRQAAGRGLQLLFYSVGIGQISSEVPQNLSASRPQDRQFILSSKKLLLSDSGFYLCAWSEMRTGRFGYTFGSGTRLTVV.

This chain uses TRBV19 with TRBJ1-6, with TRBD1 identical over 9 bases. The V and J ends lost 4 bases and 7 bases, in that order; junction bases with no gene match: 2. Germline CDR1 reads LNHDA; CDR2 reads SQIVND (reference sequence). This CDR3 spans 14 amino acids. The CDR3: CASSTTGGNSPLHF. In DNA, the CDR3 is TGTGCCAGTAGTACGACAGGGGGAAATTCACCCCTCCACTTT. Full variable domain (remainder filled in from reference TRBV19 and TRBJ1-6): DGGITQSPKYLFRKEGQNVTLSCEQNLNHDAMYWYRQDPGQGLRLIYYSQIVNDFQKGDIAEGYSVSREKKESFPLTVTSAQKNPTAFYLCASSTTGGNSPLHFGNGTRLTVT.

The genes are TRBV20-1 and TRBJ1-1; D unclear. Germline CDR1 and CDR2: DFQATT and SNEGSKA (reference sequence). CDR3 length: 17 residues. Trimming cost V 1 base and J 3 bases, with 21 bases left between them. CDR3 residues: CSARGVPVSGGDTEAFF. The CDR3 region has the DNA TGCAGTGCTAGAGGAGTTCCGGTCTCCGGCGGGGACACTGAAGCTTTCTTT.

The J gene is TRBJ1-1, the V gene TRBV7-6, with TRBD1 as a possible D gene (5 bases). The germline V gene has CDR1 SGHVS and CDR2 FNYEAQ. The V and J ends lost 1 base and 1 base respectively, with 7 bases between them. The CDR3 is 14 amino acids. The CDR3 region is CASSLVGENTEAFF. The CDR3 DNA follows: TGTGCCAGCAGCTTAGTGGGGGAGAACACTGAAGCTTTCTTT.

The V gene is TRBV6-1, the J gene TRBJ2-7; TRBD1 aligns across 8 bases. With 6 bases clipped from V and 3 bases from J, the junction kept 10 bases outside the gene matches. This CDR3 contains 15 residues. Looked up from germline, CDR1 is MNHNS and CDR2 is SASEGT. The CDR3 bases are TGTGCCAGCAGCATAGAACCGGGACAGGTCTACGAGCAGTACTTC. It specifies CASSIEPGQVYEQYF.

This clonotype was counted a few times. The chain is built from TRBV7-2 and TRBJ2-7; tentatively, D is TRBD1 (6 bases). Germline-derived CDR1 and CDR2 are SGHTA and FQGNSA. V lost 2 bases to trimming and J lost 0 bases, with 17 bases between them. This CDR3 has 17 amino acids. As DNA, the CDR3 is TGTGCCAGCAGCTTAAGGGGGTTTAGTGGGGACTCCTACGAGCAGTACTTC. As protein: CASSLRGFSGDSYEQYF.

CDR3 bases: TGTGCCAGCAGTGTAAGCTACGAGCAGTACTTC. Its translation: CASSVSYEQYF. V usage is TRBV6-1 and J usage is TRBJ2-7; D remains ambiguous. Germline CDR1 is MNHNS and CDR2 is SASEGT. The CDR3 sequence is 11 residues long. The V and J ends lost 4 bases and 3 bases respectively, with 4 bases between them.

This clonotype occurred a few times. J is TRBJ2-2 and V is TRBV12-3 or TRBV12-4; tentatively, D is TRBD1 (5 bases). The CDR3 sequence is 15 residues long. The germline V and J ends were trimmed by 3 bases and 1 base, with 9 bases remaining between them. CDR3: CASSFRQRNTGELFF. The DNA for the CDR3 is TGTGCCAGCAGTTTTCGACAGAGGAACACCGGGGAGCTGTTTTTT.

As DNA, the CDR3 is TGTGCCAGCAGTTCTAGCGGGGAGTCAGATACGCAGTATTTT. This translates into CASSSSGESDTQYF. The V and J genes are TRBV7-7 and TRBJ2-3; TRBD2 aligns across 9 bases. Germline-derived CDR1 and CDR2 are SSHAT and FNYEAQ (reference sequence). This CDR3 spans 14 amino acids. V was clipped by 6 bases and J by 4 bases; unmatched bases: 5.

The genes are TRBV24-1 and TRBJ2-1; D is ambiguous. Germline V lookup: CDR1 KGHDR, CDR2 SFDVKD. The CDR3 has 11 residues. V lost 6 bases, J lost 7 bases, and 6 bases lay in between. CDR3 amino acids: CATSWVNEQFF. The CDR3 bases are TGTGCCACCAGTTGGGTAAATGAGCAGTTCTTC.

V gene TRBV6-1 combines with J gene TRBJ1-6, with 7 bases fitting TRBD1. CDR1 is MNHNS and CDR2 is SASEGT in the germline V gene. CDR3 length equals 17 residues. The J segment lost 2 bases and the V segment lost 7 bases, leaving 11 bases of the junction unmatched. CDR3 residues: CASMTGLRGTYNSPLHF. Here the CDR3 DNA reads TGTGCCAGCATGACAGGGTTACGGGGGACCTATAATTCACCCCTCCACTTT.

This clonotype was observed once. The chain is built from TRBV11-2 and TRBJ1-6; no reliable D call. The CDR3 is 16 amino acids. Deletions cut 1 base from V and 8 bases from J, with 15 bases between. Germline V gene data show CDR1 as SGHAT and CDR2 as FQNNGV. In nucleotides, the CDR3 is TGTGCCAGCAGCTTAGGGGCCGGGTCATCTTATTCACCCCTCCACTTT. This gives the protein CASSLGAGSSYSPLHF.

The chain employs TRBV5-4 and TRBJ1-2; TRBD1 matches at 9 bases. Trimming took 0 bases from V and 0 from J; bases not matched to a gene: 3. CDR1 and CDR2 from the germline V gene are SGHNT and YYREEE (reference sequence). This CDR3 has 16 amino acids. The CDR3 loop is CASSLGQGGTNYGYTF. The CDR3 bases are TGTGCCAGCAGCTTGGGACAGGGGGGGACTAACTATGGCTACACCTTC.

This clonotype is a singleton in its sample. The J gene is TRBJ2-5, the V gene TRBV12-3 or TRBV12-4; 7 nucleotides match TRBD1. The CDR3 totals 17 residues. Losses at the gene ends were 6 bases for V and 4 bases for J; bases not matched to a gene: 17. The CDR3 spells CASRGSEVRGSGETQYF. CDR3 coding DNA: TGTGCCAGCAGGGGCTCAGAGGTCAGGGGGTCGGGAGAGACCCAGTACTTC.

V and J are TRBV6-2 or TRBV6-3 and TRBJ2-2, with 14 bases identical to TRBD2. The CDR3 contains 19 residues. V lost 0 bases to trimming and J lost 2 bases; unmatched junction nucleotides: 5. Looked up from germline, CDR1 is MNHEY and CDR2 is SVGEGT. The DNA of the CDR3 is TGTGCCAGCAGTTACTCTGTCGGACTAGCGGGGGGAAACACCGGGGAGCTGTTTTTT. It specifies CASSYSVGLAGGNTGELFF.

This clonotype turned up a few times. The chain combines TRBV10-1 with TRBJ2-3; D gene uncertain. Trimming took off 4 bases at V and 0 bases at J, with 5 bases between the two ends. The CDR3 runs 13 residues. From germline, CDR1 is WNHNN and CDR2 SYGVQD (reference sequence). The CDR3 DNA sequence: TGCGCCAGCAGTGGACTGAGCACAGATACGCAGTATTTT. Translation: CASSGLSTDTQYF.

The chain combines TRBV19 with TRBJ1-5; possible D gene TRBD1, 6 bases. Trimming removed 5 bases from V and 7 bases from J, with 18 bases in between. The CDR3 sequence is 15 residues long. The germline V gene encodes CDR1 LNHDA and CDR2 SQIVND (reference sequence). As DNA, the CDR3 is TGTGCCAGTAGTTTGGGGACAAGGAGGCGCCAGCCCCAGCATTTT. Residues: CASSLGTRRRQPQHF. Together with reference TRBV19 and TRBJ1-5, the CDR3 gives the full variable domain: DGGITQSPKYLFRKEGQNVTLSCEQNLNHDAMYWYRQDPGQGLRLIYYSQIVNDFQKGDIAEGYSVSREKKESFPLTVTSAQKNPTAFYLCASSLGTRRRQPQHFGDGTRLSIL.

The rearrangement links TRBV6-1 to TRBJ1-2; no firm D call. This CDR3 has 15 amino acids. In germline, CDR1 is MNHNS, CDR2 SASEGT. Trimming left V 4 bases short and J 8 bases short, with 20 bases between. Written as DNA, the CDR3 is TGTGCCAGCAGTGGCTCCGTCCAGGAGGGTAGAGGCTACACCTTC. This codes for CASSGSVQEGRGYTF.

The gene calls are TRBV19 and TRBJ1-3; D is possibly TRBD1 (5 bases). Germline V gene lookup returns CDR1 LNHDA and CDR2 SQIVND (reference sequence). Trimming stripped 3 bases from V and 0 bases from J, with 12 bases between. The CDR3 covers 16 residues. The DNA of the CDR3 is TGTGCCAGTAGTATGATGGGGGTCCTCTCTGGAAACACCATATATTTT. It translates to CASSMMGVLSGNTIYF.

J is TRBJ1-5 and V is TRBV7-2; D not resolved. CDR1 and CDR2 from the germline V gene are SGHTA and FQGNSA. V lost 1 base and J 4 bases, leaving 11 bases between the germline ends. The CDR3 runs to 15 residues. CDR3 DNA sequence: TGTGCCAGCAGCTTAGGCCCAGGCGTTAATCAGCCCCAGCATTTT. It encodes CASSLGPGVNQPQHF.

CDR3 nucleotide sequence: TGTGCCATCAGCGCAACAGGGGGGTCTGAAGCTTTCTTT. Translating it yields CAISATGGSEAFF. The chain employs TRBV10-3 and TRBJ1-1, with 8 bases fitting TRBD1. Germline CDR1 is ENHRY and CDR2 is SYGVKD. CDR3 length equals 13 residues. J gave up 6 bases and V 6 bases, and 6 bases lay outside the gene matches.

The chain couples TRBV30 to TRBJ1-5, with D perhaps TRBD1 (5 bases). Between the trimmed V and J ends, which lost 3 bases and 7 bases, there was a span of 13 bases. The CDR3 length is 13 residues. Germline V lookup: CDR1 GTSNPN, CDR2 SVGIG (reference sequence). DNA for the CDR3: TGTGCCTGGAGCCCCTCGGGGACCCAGCCCCAGCATTTT. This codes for CAWSPSGTQPQHF.